A selection of T cell receptor beta chains follows, all from one sample in a study of shared clonotypes between healthy human individuals. TCRdb keeps only in-frame clones here, not all; method: immunoSEQ multiplex PCR. The data hold around 500,000 clones, with approximately 80% observed a single time. The sequenced sample consisted of PBMCs. These receptor sequences come from a woman in her 40s in good health. Some clones in this sample may be carry-over from other donors' samples. CDR3s include the opening cysteine and the closing phenylalanine or tryptophan. A D gene is named only where the DNA matches it firmly. Clone size is stated in some rows and not others, as once, few, many or a class when expanded.

cdr3_nt	cdr3_aa	clone_size	cdr3_length	j_call	v_call	d_call
TGTGCCAGCAGTTTGGGGTTGGGCTACACCTTC	CASSLGLGYTF	few	11	TRBJ1-2	TRBV28	.
TGTGCCAGCAGCGTAGTAGGGGACGCCGGGGAGCTGTTTTTT	CASSVVGDAGELFF	.	14	TRBJ2-2	TRBV9	.
TGTGCCACCAGCCGAGACCTCTCCCGTGGGGACGAGCAGTACTTC	CATSRDLSRGDEQYF	.	15	TRBJ2-7	TRBV15	.
TGTGCCAGCAGCTTACAAGCGGCCGACAATGAGCAGTTCTTC	CASSLQAADNEQFF	.	14	TRBJ2-1	TRBV7-2	.
TGCGCCAGCCAAGAGGCAACGAACACCGGGGAGCTGTTTTTT	CASQEATNTGELFF	once	14	TRBJ2-2	TRBV5-1	.
TGCGCCAGCAGCTTGGCCCAACAATTCTCCTACAATGAGCAGTTCTTC	CASSLAQQFSYNEQFF	.	16	TRBJ2-1	TRBV5-1	.
TGTGCCAGCAGCCCCGGGCCAAGGGACTACGAGCAGTACTTC	CASSPGPRDYEQYF	once	14	TRBJ2-7	TRBV7-2	.
TGTGCCAGCAGCTTAGCGGCGGGCCGGACGGGAACGAATGAGCAGTTCTTC	CASSLAAGRTGTNEQFF	.	17	TRBJ2-1	TRBV7-2	.
TGTGCCAGCAGCTTGGGAGGAGTAGCGGGAGTAGAGGCCGGGGAGCTGTTTTTT	CASSLGGVAGVEAGELFF	.	18	TRBJ2-2	TRBV5-4	TRBD2
TGTGCCAGCAGCGAGGGGACAAGCTACGAGCAGTACTTC	CASSEGTSYEQYF	.	13	TRBJ2-7	TRBV5-6	.
TGTGCCAGCAGTTACACGACAGGGTCCAATGAAAAACTGTTTTTT	CASSYTTGSNEKLFF	.	15	TRBJ1-4	TRBV6-5	TRBD1
TGTGCCAGCAGCCCCCGGGACGGCAATCAGCCCCAGCATTTT	CASSPRDGNQPQHF	.	14	TRBJ1-5	TRBV5-6	.
TGTGCCAGCAGCGCAGGGGGACGGGATGAGCAGTACTTC	CASSAGGRDEQYF	.	13	TRBJ2-7	TRBV9	TRBD1
TGTGCCAGCAGCTCCGGGACTAGCGGGACCTACGAGCAGTACTTC	CASSSGTSGTYEQYF	.	15	TRBJ2-7	TRBV28	TRBD2
TGTGCCAGCAGTTCCAGGGGGAATGGTCAGCCCCAGCATTTT	CASSSRGNGQPQHF	few	14	TRBJ1-5	TRBV28	TRBD1
TGTGCCAGCTCCCGGGACAGGATGAACACCGGGGAGCTGTTTTTT	CASSRDRMNTGELFF	.	15	TRBJ2-2	TRBV25-1	TRBD1
TGTGCCAGCAGCCAAATGTCCACCGGGGAGCTGTTTTTT	CASSQMSTGELFF	.	13	TRBJ2-2	TRBV4-2	.
TGTGCCAGCAGTTTAGCCCGGGCTAGCGGGCACACAGATACGCAGTATTTT	CASSLARASGHTDTQYF	.	17	TRBJ2-3	TRBV28	TRBD2
TGTGCCAGCACCTCCCCCTTAGCGGGAGTTGATACGCAGTATTTT	CASTSPLAGVDTQYF	.	15	TRBJ2-3	TRBV7-2	TRBD2
TGCGCCAGCAGCCACCAACAGGGTCCCACCTACGAGCAGTACTTC	CASSHQQGPTYEQYF	.	15	TRBJ2-7	TRBV4-1	.
TGTGCCAGCAGCCCTACCCCGAACACCGGGGAGCTGTTTTTT	CASSPTPNTGELFF	.	14	TRBJ2-2	TRBV4-2	.
TGTGCCAGCAGCTTGGGACAGGACAATGAGCAGTTCTTC	CASSLGQDNEQFF	.	13	TRBJ2-1	TRBV5-6	.
TGCAGCGTTGGGCATGGGATAGGTGAAGCTTTCTTT	CSVGHGIGEAFF	many	12	TRBJ1-1	TRBV29-1	.
TGCAGCGTACACAGGGGTCGCCAAGAGACCCAGTACTTC	CSVHRGRQETQYF	many	13	TRBJ2-5	TRBV29-1	TRBD1
TGCGCCAGCAGTGACGGCGCATATAGCAATCAGCCCCAGCATTTT	CASSDGAYSNQPQHF	.	15	TRBJ1-5	TRBV10-2	.
TGTGCCAGCATCGTCGGGGGTACTAACTATGGCTACACCTTC	CASIVGGTNYGYTF	.	14	TRBJ1-2	TRBV5-4	.
TGTGCCAGCAGCTATCCCCAAGGGCCCCAGTACTTC	CASSYPQGPQYF	.	12	TRBJ2-5	TRBV7-2	.
TGTGCCAGCAGCCAGGCCAGAAACGAGCAGTACTTC	CASSQARNEQYF	once	12	TRBJ2-7	TRBV7-2	.
TGTGCCAGCATCCCGGGACTAGCTGTCTACAATGAGCAGTTCTTC	CASIPGLAVYNEQFF	.	15	TRBJ2-1	TRBV7-2	TRBD2